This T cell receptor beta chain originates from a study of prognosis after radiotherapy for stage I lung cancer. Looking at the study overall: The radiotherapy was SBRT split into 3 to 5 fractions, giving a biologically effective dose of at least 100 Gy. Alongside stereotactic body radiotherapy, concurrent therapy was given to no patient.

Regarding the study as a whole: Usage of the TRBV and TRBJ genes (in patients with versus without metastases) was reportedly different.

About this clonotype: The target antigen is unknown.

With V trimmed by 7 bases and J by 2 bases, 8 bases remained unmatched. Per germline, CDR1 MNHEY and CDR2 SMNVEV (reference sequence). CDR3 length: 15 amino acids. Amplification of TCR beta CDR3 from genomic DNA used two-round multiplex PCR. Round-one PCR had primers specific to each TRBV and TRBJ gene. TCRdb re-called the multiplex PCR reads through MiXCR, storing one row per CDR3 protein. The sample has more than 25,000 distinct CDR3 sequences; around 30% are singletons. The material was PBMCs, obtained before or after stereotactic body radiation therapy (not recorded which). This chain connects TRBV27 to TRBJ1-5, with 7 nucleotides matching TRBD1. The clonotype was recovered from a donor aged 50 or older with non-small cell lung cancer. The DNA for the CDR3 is TGTGCCAGCAACCGACAGGGTAGGGGCAATCAGCCCCAGCATTTT. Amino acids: CASNRQGRGNQPQHF.